What follows describes a single T cell receptor (beta chain). In the study's own analysis: It was from reference gene primer amplification that nucleated cell counts were estimated. The repertoire was sequenced with immunoSEQ multiplex PCR; TCRdb's copy has only in-frame clones and lacks some. The DNA was the basis for D and trimming; V, J and clone size are from that table. The sample contains tens of thousands of clones, 85% to 90% of which appear only once. This entry belongs to a study of blood T cell repertoires in COVID-19. About the study: Donors in the United States, Italy and Spain gave samples during acute or convalescent COVID-19. Sample material is recorded as cDNA or gDNA derived from T cells, B-cell-depleted T cells, or PBMCs.

The sequence came from a human donor in a cohort sampled during active COVID-19. The specimen was peripheral blood.

CDR3: CASSPDRASSGNTIYF. The CDR3 DNA reads TGTGCCAGCAGCCCTGACAGGGCGAGCTCTGGAAACACCATATATTTT. V is TRBV7-3 and J is TRBJ1-3, with 7 nucleotides matching TRBD1. CDR1 and CDR2 from the germline V gene are SGHTA and FQGTGA. V was pared by 5 bases and J by 0 bases, with 7 bases of the junction left unmatched. This CDR3 is built from 16 residues.